A selection of T cell receptor beta chains follows, all from one sample in a study of molecular identifiers for immune sequencing clone quantification. TCRdb processed the PCR reads anew with MiXCR; each CDR3 protein has one entry. The sample gives under 800,000 distinct CDR3 sequences, about 25% of which show up once; 0.78% is in the top ten. The sample was naive CD8+ T cells from blood, with Jurkat cell RNA spiked in. These receptors were taken from a human donor in good health. Some libraries in this study had Jurkat cell RNA spiked in. The conserved cysteine and the conserved F or W are not part of the CDR3 here. Each record gives: J gene, clone size, V gene, CDR3 protein. Clone size appears in some rows only: once, few, many, or a class for an expanded clone.

J: TRBJ2-3
size: -
V: TRBV7-9
CDR3: ASSGTMGVDPQY

J: TRBJ2-7
size: -
V: TRBV27
CDR3: ASRPPASPLYEQY

J: TRBJ2-2
size: -
V: TRBV6-2/TRBV6-3
CDR3: ASSPPLTNTGELF

J: TRBJ2-1
size: -
V: TRBV12-5
CDR3: ASGLVIRLSYNEQF

J: TRBJ2-7
size: -
V: TRBV20-1
CDR3: SARVGSGQAGYEQY

J: TRBJ1-5
size: -
V: TRBV7-9
CDR3: ASSLELGTKVNQPQH

J: TRBJ1-1
size: -
V: TRBV10-3
CDR3: AISERPTTNTEAF

J: TRBJ2-3
size: many
V: TRBV6-6
CDR3: ASFYGASGRDEDTQY

J: TRBJ2-1
size: many
V: TRBV29-1
CDR3: SVAGTGEYNEQF

J: TRBJ1-1
size: -
V: TRBV11-2
CDR3: ASSTSGRWNTEAF

J: TRBJ2-5
size: many
V: TRBV9
CDR3: ASSVGGGNQETQY

J: TRBJ2-2
size: many
V: TRBV24-1
CDR3: ATSEAGAGELF

J: TRBJ2-1
size: many
V: TRBV6-5
CDR3: ASSFYGSRDEQF

J: TRBJ1-2
size: few
V: TRBV6-2/TRBV6-3
CDR3: ASWHNSRDGYT

J: TRBJ2-6
size: many
V: TRBV29-1
CDR3: SVAGFRESGANVLT

J: TRBJ2-1
size: few
V: TRBV13
CDR3: ASSSGGRGYNEQF

J: TRBJ2-1
size: few
V: TRBV28
CDR3: ASRTEREVSNEQF

J: TRBJ2-1
size: -
V: TRBV13
CDR3: ASRGERTSGDEQF

J: TRBJ2-2
size: -
V: TRBV4-3
CDR3: ASSLGSPGPMTGELF

J: TRBJ2-1
size: few
V: TRBV11-2
CDR3: ASSLDRQELMAYNEQF

J: TRBJ2-3
size: few
V: TRBV28
CDR3: ASGHRELFTDTQY

J: TRBJ2-7
size: -
V: TRBV27
CDR3: ASSLKDRYEQY

J: TRBJ2-1
size: few
V: TRBV12-3/TRBV12-4
CDR3: ASTQGLNEQF

J: TRBJ1-1
size: many
V: TRBV12-3/TRBV12-4
CDR3: ASSSGTPAF

J: TRBJ2-7
size: -
V: TRBV14
CDR3: ASSQGGGAPGEQY

J: TRBJ2-3
size: many
V: TRBV6-5
CDR3: ASSFHNGGDTQY

J: TRBJ2-4
size: few
V: TRBV5-5
CDR3: ASSPGSRGSVLAKNIQY

J: TRBJ2-1
size: many
V: TRBV6-2/TRBV6-3
CDR3: ASSYGSLASGEQF

J: TRBJ2-1
size: few
V: TRBV4-2
CDR3: ASSHAASGSYSEQF

J: TRBJ2-7
size: -
V: TRBV20-1
CDR3: SARDKIGQGAEQY

J: TRBJ2-7
size: many
V: TRBV4-3
CDR3: ASSQGFDSAYEQY

J: TRBJ1-4
size: few
V: TRBV9
CDR3: ASSVAGTGNEKLF

J: TRBJ2-2
size: many
V: TRBV12-3/TRBV12-4
CDR3: ASSRRDRGRNTGELF

J: TRBJ2-2
size: few
V: TRBV4-3
CDR3: ASSLGGSAGELF

J: TRBJ2-2
size: many
V: TRBV18
CDR3: ASWDRDHTGELF

J: TRBJ1-1
size: few
V: TRBV5-3
CDR3: ASSDAGTGHTEAF

J: TRBJ2-1
size: -
V: TRBV7-9
CDR3: ASSLEGLVGQF

J: TRBJ1-1
size: many
V: TRBV7-9
CDR3: ASSFGQGSGTEAF

J: TRBJ2-7
size: -
V: TRBV19
CDR3: ASSPWSSSYEQY

J: TRBJ2-3
size: many
V: TRBV5-5
CDR3: ASSPPVGDTDTQY

J: TRBJ2-3
size: many
V: TRBV30
CDR3: AWDPGDTQY

J: TRBJ1-5
size: many
V: TRBV12-3/TRBV12-4
CDR3: ASTEGLSNQPQH

J: TRBJ2-2
size: many
V: TRBV24-1
CDR3: ATSDLLRSGGELF

J: TRBJ2-7
size: -
V: TRBV12-5
CDR3: ASSGPPYSEQY

J: TRBJ2-5
size: many
V: TRBV7-6
CDR3: ASSLAVSKETQY

J: TRBJ2-3
size: many
V: TRBV29-1
CDR3: SIPSGSTDTQY

J: TRBJ2-1
size: -
V: TRBV7-9
CDR3: ASSRVAGLPYDEQF

J: TRBJ1-1
size: many
V: TRBV12-3/TRBV12-4
CDR3: ASSLVRGATGAEAF